These T cell receptor beta chains were read from a single sample in a study of human T cells and chemical hapten exposure. TCRdb analysed the RACE reads with MiXCR anew, one entry per CDR3 protein. The table records 95,000 or so distinct CDR3 sequences, about 11% of them present only once. The specimen was whole blood, collected in connection with sensitization to the hapten diphenylcyclopropenone (DPC). The receptor source for this set is a man aged 40-49 years with alopecia areata. Some clones in this sample may be carry-over from other donors' samples. CDR3s include the opening cysteine and the closing phenylalanine or tryptophan. A D gene is named only where the DNA matches it firmly. Rows may omit the clone size; those that give it use once, few, many or a size class.

TRBV7-9	.	few	TRBJ1-4	CASSSDTGATNEKLFF	TGTGCCAGCAGCTCCGATACAGGTGCAACTAATGAAAAACTGTTTTTT
TRBV11-3	TRBD2	few	TRBJ2-2	CASSSRLADTGELFF	TGTGCCAGCAGCTCCAGACTAGCAGACACCGGGGAGCTGTTTTTT
TRBV27	.	.	TRBJ2-3	CASTSGGNTQYF	TGTGCCAGCACCTCCGGGGGTAATACGCAGTATTTT
TRBV5-6	TRBD1	.	TRBJ2-7	CASSLETGGANFYEQYF	TGTGCCAGCAGCTTGGAAACAGGGGGCGCGAATTTCTACGAGCAGTACTTC
TRBV5-5	.	many	TRBJ1-4	CASSSGTSGGEKLFF	TGTGCCAGCAGTTCCGGGACGTCGGGGGGTGAAAAACTGTTTTTT
TRBV6-2/TRBV6-3	TRBD1	few	TRBJ2-7	CASSRQGIHEQYF	TGTGCCAGCAGTAGACAGGGTATCCACGAGCAGTACTTC
TRBV29-1	TRBD1	.	TRBJ2-1	CSVESRGRGEQFF	TGCAGCGTTGAAAGTAGGGGGCGAGGTGAGCAGTTCTTC
TRBV14	.	many	TRBJ2-5	CASSHGGLGETQYF	TGTGCCAGCAGCCACGGTGGTTTAGGAGAGACCCAGTACTTC
TRBV20-1	.	.	TRBJ2-7	CSVEASTPGEQYF	TGCAGTGTCGAGGCTAGCACTCCCGGCGAGCAGTACTTC
TRBV9	.	few	TRBJ1-2	CASSVEPAANYGYTF	TGTGCCAGCAGCGTAGAACCCGCGGCTAACTATGGCTACACCTTC
TRBV27	.	.	TRBJ2-3	CASSFSGAVTDTQYF	TGTGCCAGCAGTTTTTCGGGGGCCGTCACAGATACGCAGTATTTT
TRBV12-3/TRBV12-4	.	many	TRBJ2-1	CASSFPYNEQFF	TGTGCCAGCAGTTTCCCCTACAATGAGCAGTTCTTC
TRBV12-3/TRBV12-4	.	many	TRBJ1-5	CASLRSGRAGRNQPQHF	TGTGCCAGCCTTAGGTCCGGCCGGGCAGGACGCAATCAGCCCCAGCATTTT
TRBV7-8	TRBD2	few	TRBJ2-1	CASSREGRDLYYNEQFF	TGTGCCAGCAGCCGGGAGGGCCGTGATCTCTACTACAATGAGCAGTTCTTC
TRBV6-6	.	.	TRBJ2-7	CASSSRRAGSYEQYF	TGTGCCAGCAGTAGCCGGAGGGCCGGTTCGTACGAGCAGTACTTC
TRBV12-3/TRBV12-4	.	many	TRBJ2-3	CASSFPAELRRNTQYF	TGTGCCAGCAGTTTTCCGGCAGAGCTCCGGCGGAATACGCAGTATTTT
TRBV6-5	.	.	TRBJ2-3	CASSPFLWDIRTDTQYF	TGTGCCAGCAGTCCCTTTTTATGGGATATACGCACAGATACGCAGTATTTT